A single sample is the source of the 28 T cell receptor beta chains below, sequenced in a study of cytotoxic CD8 clonotypes in ibrutinib-treated CLL. TCRdb's table, derived via immunoSEQ multiplex PCR, lists solely in-frame clones and lacks some. The table lists some 150,000 clones, about three quarters of them singletons, with 4.5% to 6.5% in the top ten. Sequencing used PBMCs, obtained after 24 months of ibrutinib treatment. The receptors were sampled from a human donor with chronic lymphocytic leukemia.

The chain joins TRBV5-1 to TRBJ1-4; D is ambiguous. The CDR3 has 15 amino acids. Between the trimmed V and J ends, which lost 6 bases and 7 bases, there was a span of 19 bases. The V gene's germline CDR1 is SGHRS and CDR2 YFSETQ. CDR3 sequence reads: CASKFGPVGSEKLFF. The CDR3 nucleotides are TGCGCCAGCAAATTCGGACCGGTTGGGAGTGAAAAACTGTTTTTT. The full variable domain, with the rest looked up from reference TRBV5-1 and TRBJ1-4, is KAGVTQTPRYLIKTRGQQVTLSCSPISGHRSVSWYQQTPGQGLQFLFEYFSETQRNKGNFPGRFSGRQFSNSRSEMNVSTLELGDSALYLCASKFGPVGSEKLFFGSGTQLSVL.

The chain has TRBV7-2 and TRBJ2-1; no clear D. The CDR3 consists of 14 residues. CDR1 is SGHTA and CDR2 is FQGNSA in the germline V gene. V was shortened by 3 bases and J by 4 bases, with 10 bases between the two germline ends. The CDR3 DNA follows: TGTGCCAGCAGCTTTGGGCAAAAATACAATGAGCAGTTCTTC. This encodes CASSFGQKYNEQFF.

The V call is TRBV6-6, the J call TRBJ2-1; possibly TRBD1 or TRBD2 for D (5 bases each). Per germline, CDR1 MNHNY and CDR2 SVGAGI (reference sequence). V gave up 8 bases and J gave up 1 base, with 12 bases separating them. CDR3 size: 14 residues. CDR3 bases: TGTGCCAGCGGGGGTAGCCAGTCCTACAATGAGCAGTTCTTC. Residues: CASGGSQSYNEQFF.

This clone was seen more than once but under ten times. The rearrangement links TRBV5-1 to TRBJ1-2; D call uncertain. With 0 bases removed from V and 4 bases from J, the gap between germline ends came to 13 bases. The CDR3 covers 15 residues. Germline lookup yields CDR1 SGHRS and CDR2 YFSETQ. This CDR3 is CASSLDGSLIYGYTF. The CDR3 bases are TGCGCCAGCAGCTTGGATGGCAGCCTTATCTATGGCTACACCTTC.

This clone was detected ten times or more. The rearrangement uses TRBV5-1 and TRBJ1-1; 8 positions match TRBD1. Germline V gene sequence: CDR1 SGHRS, CDR2 YFSETQ. The CDR3 contains 14 residues. The trim removed 3 bases at V and 5 bases at J, leaving 6 bases unmatched. The CDR3 here is CASSSQGAGTEAFF. In DNA, the CDR3 is TGCGCCAGCAGCTCCCAGGGGGCTGGTACTGAAGCTTTCTTT.

The V gene is TRBV28, the J gene TRBJ1-1, with TRBD1 matching 8 bases. Germline CDR1 and CDR2: MDHEN and SYDVKM. This CDR3 has 15 residues. J was trimmed by 1 base and V by 5 bases; bases with no gene match: 6. CDR3 loop: CASSPPTGGNTEAFF. The DNA for the CDR3 is TGTGCCAGCAGTCCCCCCACAGGGGGGAACACTGAAGCTTTCTTT.

V and J are TRBV6-6 and TRBJ2-2; TRBD2 matches at 12 bases. With V trimmed by 10 bases and J by 7 bases, 7 bases remained unmatched. The germline CDR1 and CDR2 sequences are MNHNY and SVGAGI (reference sequence). CDR3 length: 14 residues. CDR3 in DNA: TGTGCCACCCGACTAGCGGGAGCTGTCGGGGAGCTGTTTTTT. It yields the protein CATRLAGAVGELFF.

This clone was seen a single time. This sequence joins TRBV5-4 and TRBJ1-1, with 7 bases aligning to TRBD1. V gave up 1 base and J gave up 5 bases; unmatched junction bases: 8. CDR1 and CDR2 from the germline V gene are SGHNT and YYREEE (reference sequence). The length of the CDR3 is 15 residues. This CDR3 is CASSLFGAGGTEAFF. CDR3 DNA: TGTGCCAGCAGCTTGTTTGGGGCAGGGGGGACTGAAGCTTTCTTT.

The chain carries TRBV25-1 and TRBJ1-1; D perhaps matches TRBD1 (5 bases). There are 13 residues in the CDR3. Germline-derived CDR1 and CDR2 are MGHDK and SYGVNS. The V end lost 8 bases, the J end lost 5 bases, and 15 bases lay between the germline ends. CDR3 loop: CASLGLGGTEAFF. CDR3 sequence (DNA): TGTGCCAGCCTTGGTCTGGGGGGGACTGAAGCTTTCTTT.

J is TRBJ2-4 and V is TRBV7-2; 9 nucleotides align to TRBD2. CDR3 length: 17 residues. V dropped 1 base and J dropped 2; count of bases not matched to a gene: 6. Looked up from germline, CDR1 is SGHTA and CDR2 is FQGNSA. For the CDR3, the DNA is TGTGCCAGCAGCTTAGGCGGCGGGAGGGCAACCAAAAACATTCAGTACTTC. Residues: CASSLGGGRATKNIQYF.

This clone was seen just once. The chain joins TRBV2 to TRBJ1-4; D is unresolved. This CDR3 is 12 amino acids long. Germline CDR1 is SNHLY and CDR2 is FYNNEI. The V end lost 6 bases, the J end lost 8 bases, and 10 bases lay between the germline ends. DNA for the CDR3: TGTGCCAGCAGACGACTTGGCGAAAAACTGTTTTTT. It translates to CASRRLGEKLFF.

J is TRBJ1-1 and V is TRBV5-1; D not certain. V lost 9 bases, J lost 3 bases, and 15 bases lay in between. Germline loops: CDR1 SGHRS, CDR2 YFSETQ. This CDR3 region has 13 residues. CDR3 residues: CATSLTRDTEAFF. The CDR3 DNA reads TGCGCCACCTCACTGACCCGGGACACTGAAGCTTTCTTT. Based on the CDR3 plus reference TRBV5-1 and TRBJ1-1, the full variable domain is KAGVTQTPRYLIKTRGQQVTLSCSPISGHRSVSWYQQTPGQGLQFLFEYFSETQRNKGNFPGRFSGRQFSNSRSEMNVSTLELGDSALYLCATSLTRDTEAFFGQGTRLTVV.

This rearrangement joins TRBV29-1 to TRBJ1-1; D call uncertain. Germline V gene data show CDR1 as SQVTM and CDR2 as ANQGSEA. V lost 1 base and J lost 4, with 13 bases in between. This CDR3 spans 14 amino acids. In DNA, the CDR3 is TGCAGCGTTGAAGTGGTGGGCAGTGGCACTGAAGCTTTCTTT. Protein: CSVEVVGSGTEAFF.

The rearrangement joins TRBV11-2 to TRBJ1-1; D remains ambiguous. V lost 0 bases and J 5 bases, leaving 13 bases between the germline ends. Germline V gene lookup returns CDR1 SGHAT and CDR2 FQNNGV. This CDR3 spans 15 amino acids. CDR3 residues: CASSLDPGSWTEAFF. For the CDR3, the DNA is TGTGCCAGCAGCTTAGATCCGGGGTCGTGGACTGAAGCTTTCTTT.

V is TRBV14 and J is TRBJ2-1; no definite D call. V was cut by 4 bases and J by 0 bases, with 16 bases left in between. Germline lookup yields CDR1 SGHDN and CDR2 FVKESK. The CDR3 has 17 residues. The CDR3, as DNA: TGTGCCAGCAGCCCCGGTCGTGACATACGCTCCTACAATGAGCAGTTCTTC. Translating gives CASSPGRDIRSYNEQFF.

The V call is TRBV18, the J call TRBJ2-7; TRBD2 matches at 11 bases. This CDR3 region has 16 residues. V trimming: 3 bases; J trimming: 0 bases; junction bases outside the gene matches: 4. CDR1 KGHSH and CDR2 LQKENI come from the germline V gene. The CDR3 here is CASSPTGTSGSYEQYF. The CDR3 DNA is TGTGCCAGCTCACCGACCGGGACTAGCGGCTCCTACGAGCAGTACTTC.

V and J are TRBV10-1 and TRBJ1-6; D perhaps matches TRBD1 (5 bases). Germline V gene sequence: CDR1 WNHNN, CDR2 SYGVQD (reference sequence). V was clipped by 4 bases and J by 8 bases, with 12 bases between them. CDR3 length: 14 residues. This CDR3 is CASSGRTRHSPLHF. DNA for the CDR3: TGCGCCAGCAGTGGGCGGACACGGCATTCACCCCTCCACTTT.

The gene calls are TRBV5-1 and TRBJ2-7, with D tentatively TRBD1 (6 bases). V lost 4 bases and J lost 3, with 17 bases in between. The CDR3 covers 15 residues. CDR1 is SGHRS and CDR2 is YFSETQ in the germline V gene. This CDR3 reads CASSPDGTPFYEQYF. CDR3 DNA sequence: TGCGCCAGCAGCCCCGACGGGACACCCTTCTACGAGCAGTACTTC.

The chain links TRBV28 to TRBJ2-5; TRBD2 matches 8 bases. This CDR3 is 15 amino acids long. Looked up from germline, CDR1 is MDHEN and CDR2 is SYDVKM. V gave up 2 bases and J gave up 5 bases; unmatched junction bases: 7. In DNA form, the CDR3 reads TGTGCCAGCAGTTTAGGCGGGGGGAGCTATGAGACCCAGTACTTC. Amino acid sequence: CASSLGGGSYETQYF.

This chain uses TRBV6-6 with TRBJ1-4; a possible D gene is TRBD1 (5 bases). CDR1 is MNHNY and CDR2 is SVGAGI in the germline V gene (reference sequence). V gave up 10 bases and J gave up 8 bases, with 17 bases separating them. CDR3 length equals 13 residues. Here the CDR3 reads CATHGTGKEKLFF. The CDR3 nucleotides are TGTGCCACCCACGGGACGGGGAAGGAAAAACTGTTTTTT.

This clone was detected only once. The chain has TRBV4-1 and TRBJ2-2; D gene ambiguous. Per the germline V gene, CDR1 is MGHRA and CDR2 is YSYEKL. CDR3 length: 13 amino acids. V dropped 7 bases and J dropped 1 base, with 7 bases sitting between them. CDR3 sequence (DNA): TGCGCCAGCAACCCGGGGAACACCGGGGAGCTGTTTTTT. Translated, it gives CASNPGNTGELFF.

The chain links TRBV28 to TRBJ2-3, with 9 bases lining up with TRBD2. Trimming cost V 4 bases and J 9 bases; bases outside gene matches: 14. CDR1 and CDR2 (germline): MDHEN, SYDVKM. There are 16 residues in the CDR3. This CDR3 is CASSSPGLREGQTQYF. The CDR3 coding sequence is TGTGCCAGCAGTTCCCCAGGCTTGCGGGAGGGCCAGACGCAGTATTTT.

The chain combines TRBV7-8 with TRBJ2-5; no definite D call. The ends were cut back, 5 bases at V and 5 bases at J, with 9 bases in the middle. The CDR3 totals 12 residues. The germline V gene encodes CDR1 SGHVS and CDR2 FQNEAQ. The CDR3 protein is CASSRPRETQYF. DNA of the CDR3: TGTGCCAGCAGCCGGCCGAGGGAGACCCAGTACTTC.

Details on this clone: Other DNA sequences in the same sample also yield this CDR3. This sequence joins TRBV30 and TRBJ2-7; D perhaps matches TRBD2 (6 bases). This CDR3 is 16 amino acids long. Germline V gives CDR1 GTSNPN, CDR2 SVGIG (reference sequence). Trimming removed 0 bases at V and 0 bases at J, with 15 bases between. CDR3 DNA: TGTGCCTGGAGTGTACGGGGACGGGGGAGCTCCTACGAGCAGTACTTC. Residues: CAWSVRGRGSSYEQYF.

The chain recombines TRBV30 with TRBJ2-3; either TRBD1 or TRBD2 may supply D (5 bases each). The V end was cut by 0 bases, the J end by 4 bases, with 8 bases between. This CDR3 has 13 residues. Germline V gene sequence: CDR1 GTSNPN, CDR2 SVGIG (reference sequence). CDR3 DNA sequence: TGTGCCTGGAGTGTACGGGGCCCAGATACGCAGTATTTT. The encoded protein is CAWSVRGPDTQYF.

DNA for the CDR3: TGTGCCAGCAAGGCTGCTCCGGGACAGGGATATGGCTACACCTTC. Encoded protein: CASKAAPGQGYGYTF. The V call is TRBV28, the J call TRBJ1-2; the match to TRBD1 covers 9 bases. Germline trimming cut 7 bases from V and 5 bases from J; bases unmatched to any gene: 11. This CDR3 is built from 15 residues. Germline V gives CDR1 MDHEN, CDR2 SYDVKM.

This clone turned up a few times. The chain joins TRBV7-8 to TRBJ1-2; no clear D gene. Looked up from germline, CDR1 is SGHVS and CDR2 is FQNEAQ. This CDR3 region has 19 residues. Trimming took 5 bases from V and 0 from J, leaving 25 bases between them. The CDR3 nucleotides are TGTGCCAGCAGCCCGATCCGGGTACCCACACCCAAAGCTAACTATGGCTACACCTTC. It specifies CASSPIRVPTPKANYGYTF.

There are a few counts of this clone. The V and J genes are TRBV5-1 and TRBJ2-3; D uncertain. Germline CDR1 and CDR2: SGHRS and YFSETQ. V was shortened by 6 bases and J by 4 bases, with 12 bases between the two germline ends. The CDR3 is 13 residues long. The DNA for the CDR3 is TGCGCCAGCAATAGGGAAGGCGCAGATACGCAGTATTTT. Its translation: CASNREGADTQYF.